The 26 T cell receptor beta chains presented below share a single source sample, sequenced in a study of identifying expanded T cells in peripheral blood. Method: immunoSEQ multiplex PCR; TCRdb's copy keeps in-frame clones and lacks some. The sample records approximately 130,000 clones, 86% being singletons. Sequenced input: blood. The origin of the receptors is a person aged 18 to 75 in good health.

The chain uses TRBV19 and TRBJ2-2; 8 bases line up with TRBD2. Germline-derived CDR1 and CDR2 are LNHDA and SQIVND (reference sequence). The CDR3 contains 15 residues. V trimming: 3 bases; J trimming: 3 bases; junction bases outside the gene matches: 3. CDR3 loop: CASSMGLVHTGELFF. The CDR3 DNA reads TGTGCCAGTAGTATGGGACTAGTCCACACCGGGGAGCTGTTTTTT.

The chain recombines TRBV20-1 with TRBJ2-1; D is possibly TRBD1 (6 bases). This CDR3 has 11 residues. Trimming shortened V by 6 bases and J by 12 bases, and 15 bases separated the two germline ends. The V gene's germline CDR1 is DFQATT and CDR2 SNEGSKA (reference sequence). The CDR3 DNA sequence: TGCAGTGCCCCGACGCCGACAGGGCAGTTCTTC. As protein: CSAPTPTGQFF.

The genes are TRBV21-1 and TRBJ2-5; TRBD2 is the table's D call and was not checked against the DNA. TRBV21-1 is an annotated pseudogene. The CDR3 length is 14 residues. In DNA, the CDR3 is TGTGCCAGCAGCAAAGTGGGGGGACGGGAGACCCAGTACTTC. It codes for CASSKVGGRETQYF.

The chain has TRBV6-1 and TRBJ1-5; D gene uncertain. This CDR3 region has 12 residues. The ends were cut back, 2 bases at V and 15 bases at J, with 14 bases in the middle. CDR1 and CDR2 from the germline V gene are MNHNS and SASEGT. CDR3 coding DNA: TGTGCCAGCAGTGAATTAGACACCTCACGGCATTTT. It specifies CASSELDTSRHF.

The chain is built from TRBV7-9 and TRBJ2-5; 8 nucleotides align to TRBD1. The CDR3 runs 15 residues. Germline loops: CDR1 SEHNR, CDR2 FQNEAQ (reference sequence). Losses at the gene ends were 4 bases for V and 5 bases for J; bases not matched to a gene: 9. This CDR3 is CASSSKGDRRETQYF. DNA of the CDR3: TGTGCCAGCAGCTCCAAAGGGGACAGGCGCGAGACCCAGTACTTC. Supplemented by reference TRBV7-9 and TRBJ2-5, the full variable domain reads DTGVSQNPRHKITKRGQNVTFRCDPISEHNRLYWYRQTLGQGPEFLTYFQNEAQLEKSRLLSDRFSAERPKGSFSTLEIQRTEQGDSAMYLCASSSKGDRRETQYFGPGTRLLVL.

CDR3 protein: CASSLNSDEQYF. In DNA form, the CDR3 reads TGTGCCAGCAGCCTGAACAGCGACGAGCAGTACTTC. This sequence joins TRBV7-9 and TRBJ2-7; no reliable D call. Trimming removed 5 bases from V and 5 bases from J, with 10 bases in between. This CDR3 contains 12 residues. The V gene's germline CDR1 is SEHNR and CDR2 FQNEAQ (reference sequence).

The chain combines TRBV9 with TRBJ2-7; 7 bases agree with TRBD2. CDR1 is SGDLS and CDR2 is YYNGEE in the germline V gene. This CDR3 is 15 amino acids long. V shed 0 bases and J 8 bases; nucleotides not matched to a gene: 11. DNA for the CDR3: TGTGCCAGCAGCGTAGTTGGGGGAGGGGTATCTCAGCAGTACTTC. Protein: CASSVVGGGVSQQYF.

J is TRBJ2-6 and V is TRBV10-3; D gene ambiguous. V was shortened by 4 bases and J by 0 bases, with 10 bases between the two germline ends. The CDR3 extends over 16 amino acids. CDR1 ENHRY and CDR2 SYGVKD come from the germline V gene. As DNA, the CDR3 is TGTGCCATCAGTGCTTCACCGCTCTCTGGGGCCAACGTCCTGACTTTC. Protein product: CAISASPLSGANVLTF.

The V gene is TRBV11-1, the J gene TRBJ2-1; TRBD2 agrees at 11 bases. The CDR3 has 17 residues. The V segment lost 5 bases and the J segment 5 bases; nucleotides outside the gene matches: 11. Germline CDR1 and CDR2: SGHAT and FQDESV (reference sequence). In nucleotides, the CDR3 is TGTGCCAGCAGCCTCAATATTGGGACTAGCGGACACAATGAGCAGTTCTTC. Amino acid sequence: CASSLNIGTSGHNEQFF. The entire variable domain, with the rest obtained from reference TRBV11-1 and TRBJ2-1, is as follows: EAEVAQSPRYKITEKSQAVAFWCDPISGHATLYWYRQILGQGPELLVQFQDESVVDDSQLPKDRFSAERLKGVDSTLKIQPAELGDSAMYLCASSLNIGTSGHNEQFFGPGTRLTVL.

This rearrangement joins TRBV10-3 to TRBJ1-6; weak D call: TRBD1 (5 bases). With 2 bases removed from V and 10 bases from J, the gap between germline ends came to 15 bases. CDR3 size: 15 residues. Germline assignment: CDR1 ENHRY and CDR2 SYGVKD. The DNA of the CDR3 is TGTGCCATCAGTGAGCGGGGTCCCAGGGACTCACCCCTCCACTTT. Translating gives CAISERGPRDSPLHF.

This clone occurred once. V and J are TRBV15 and TRBJ2-3; D gene unclear. CDR1 is LNHNV, CDR2 YYDKDF, per germline (reference sequence). This CDR3 region has 13 residues. The V and J ends lost 8 bases and 2 bases respectively, with 11 bases between them. The DNA for the CDR3 is TGTGCCACCTCCGGGTCCGTCACAGATACGCAGTATTTT. Its protein is CATSGSVTDTQYF. Variable domain in full (rest from reference TRBV15 and TRBJ2-3): DAMVIQNPRYQVTQFGKPVTLSCSQTLNHNVMYWYQQKSSQAPKLLFHYYDKDFNNEADTPDNFQSRRPNTSFCFLDIRSPGLGDTAMYLCATSGSVTDTQYFGPGTRLTVL.

The genes are TRBV9 and TRBJ1-1, with D perhaps matching TRBD1 (5 bases). V was clipped by 0 bases and J by 3 bases, with 12 bases between them. This CDR3 is 15 amino acids long. CDR1 and CDR2 from the germline V gene are SGDLS and YYNGEE. The CDR3 DNA reads as TGTGCCAGCAGCGTAGTCCCAGGGCTGGACACTGAAGCTTTCTTT. Residues: CASSVVPGLDTEAFF.

The CDR3 loop is CSARNYGYTF. Here the CDR3 DNA reads TGCAGTGCTAGAAACTATGGCTACACCTTC. This sequence joins TRBV20-1 and TRBJ1-2; D gene ambiguous. The CDR3 extends over 10 amino acids. Trimming removed 2 bases from V and 2 bases from J, with 0 bases in between. Germline CDR1 DFQATT, CDR2 SNEGSKA (reference sequence).

This chain links TRBV27 with TRBJ1-5; TRBD1 matches at 9 bases. Per germline, CDR1 MNHEY and CDR2 SMNVEV (reference sequence). V was pared by 5 bases and J by 6 bases, with 11 bases of the junction left unmatched. This CDR3 is built from 16 residues. CDR3 residues: CASSPRTGERPQPQHF. CDR3 DNA: TGTGCCAGCAGTCCACGGACAGGGGAACGGCCTCAGCCCCAGCATTTT.

The chain has TRBV6-1 and TRBJ2-1; 9 bases map to TRBD2. The CDR3 is 16 residues long. Germline lookup yields CDR1 MNHNS and CDR2 SASEGT. V was pared by 1 base and J by 4 bases, with 5 bases of the junction left unmatched. This chain's CDR3 is CASSEVGTSWYNEQFF. The CDR3 DNA reads as TGTGCCAGCAGTGAAGTCGGGACTAGCTGGTACAATGAGCAGTTCTTC.

The genes are TRBV7-2 and TRBJ1-1; D gene uncertain. Germline loops: CDR1 SGHTA, CDR2 FQGNSA. V was pared by 4 bases and J by 4 bases, with 13 bases between. The CDR3 consists of 14 residues. This CDR3 reads CASSSDLAGTEAFF. The CDR3 DNA sequence: TGTGCCAGCAGCTCGGATTTGGCGGGCACTGAAGCTTTCTTT.

The chain joins TRBV6-5 to TRBJ1-2; tentative D call: TRBD1 (6 bases). CDR1 is MNHEY, CDR2 SVGAGI, per germline. The CDR3 sequence is 16 residues long. The V end was cut by 2 bases, the J end by 3 bases, with 16 bases between. As DNA, the CDR3 is TGTGCCAGCAGTTACCGCCGGGACATGAGAGACTATGGCTACACCTTC. Translated: CASSYRRDMRDYGYTF.

The chain employs TRBV7-9 and TRBJ1-2; 12 bases agree with TRBD1. The CDR3 is 18 residues long. Germline CDR1 reads SEHNR; CDR2 reads FQNEAQ (reference sequence). Germline trimming cut 4 bases from V and 3 bases from J; bases unmatched to any gene: 12. CDR3 DNA: TGTGCCAGCAGCTGGTCCCCGGGACAGGGGGCGCTTGACTATGGCTACACCTTC. It is translated as CASSWSPGQGALDYGYTF.

Details on this clone: Other DNA sequences in the sample encode the same CDR3. This chain uses TRBV29-1 with TRBJ2-7; unclear D gene. Germline V gene data show CDR1 as SQVTM and CDR2 as ANQGSEA. This CDR3 comprises 11 residues. The V end was cut by 7 bases, the J end by 0 bases, with 7 bases between. Here the CDR3 reads CSAESSYEQYF. The CDR3 DNA sequence: TGCAGCGCTGAGAGCTCCTACGAGCAGTACTTC.

The rearrangement joins TRBV4-3 to TRBJ1-1, with D possibly being TRBD1 (5 bases). Germline V gene data show CDR1 as LGHNA and CDR2 as YSLEER. Trimming left V 2 bases short and J 6 bases short, with 16 bases between. The CDR3 consists of 15 residues. Here the CDR3 reads CASSQSQGRSPEAFF. In nucleotides, the CDR3 is TGCGCCAGCAGCCAATCTCAGGGAAGGAGCCCTGAAGCTTTCTTT.

A word on this clone: Compared with germline, one end of the junction differs, possibly owing to a read error. V is TRBV19 and J is TRBJ2-5; TRBD2 aligns across 11 bases. Per the germline V gene, CDR1 is LNHDA and CDR2 is SQIVND (reference sequence). CDR3 size: 16 residues. The CDR3 DNA reads TGTGCCAGTAGTACCCTTCTAGCGGGAGGACAAGAGGCCCAGTACTTC. Its translation is CASSTLLAGGQEAQYF.

The chain carries TRBV30 and TRBJ1-6; tentative D call: TRBD1 (5 bases). This CDR3 spans 19 amino acids. Germline CDR1 is GTSNPN and CDR2 is SVGIG (reference sequence). Trimming took off 3 bases at V and 0 bases at J, with 21 bases between the two ends. The CDR3 is CAWSRRGAGLYSYNSPLHF. The CDR3, as DNA: TGTGCCTGGAGCCGAAGAGGGGCGGGCCTTTACTCCTATAATTCACCCCTCCACTTT. Full variable domain (outside the CDR3, taken from reference TRBV30 and TRBJ1-6): SQTIHQWPATLVQPVGSPLSLECTVEGTSNPNLYWYRQAAGRGLQLLFYSVGIGQISSEVPQNLSASRPQDRQFILSSKKLLLSDSGFYLCAWSRRGAGLYSYNSPLHFGNGTRLTVT.

The chain has TRBV19 and TRBJ1-5; 12 bases match TRBD1. Germline V gene lookup returns CDR1 LNHDA and CDR2 SQIVND (reference sequence). CDR3 length: 17 residues. Germline trimming cut 4 bases from V and 4 bases from J; bases unmatched to any gene: 8. CDR3 DNA: TGTGCCAGTAGTAATTCCGGGACAGGGGGCCGGAATCAGCCCCAGCATTTT. Its translation: CASSNSGTGGRNQPQHF.

The gene calls are TRBV6-1 and TRBJ2-3; 7 positions match TRBD1. This CDR3 region has 15 residues. Unmatched junction bases numbered 5, after V lost 1 base and J lost 4 bases. From germline, CDR1 is MNHNS and CDR2 SASEGT. The CDR3 bases are TGTGCCAGCAGTGAAGGAGGGGGCGCTTCAGATACGCAGTATTTT. Translated, it gives CASSEGGGASDTQYF.

The chain recombines TRBV30 with TRBJ2-1; 7 positions agree with TRBD1. Germline V gene lookup returns CDR1 GTSNPN and CDR2 SVGIG (reference sequence). Trimming at V came to 3 bases and at J to 8 bases, leaving 13 bases not matched to a gene. CDR3 size: 15 residues. CDR3 sequence: CAWRLIDRVSHEQFF. In DNA, the CDR3 is TGTGCCTGGAGGCTGATCGACAGGGTGAGCCATGAGCAGTTCTTC. Full variable domain (outside the CDR3, taken from reference TRBV30 and TRBJ2-1): SQTIHQWPATLVQPVGSPLSLECTVEGTSNPNLYWYRQAAGRGLQLLFYSVGIGQISSEVPQNLSASRPQDRQFILSSKKLLLSDSGFYLCAWRLIDRVSHEQFFGPGTRLTVL.

The J gene is TRBJ2-7, the V gene TRBV2; D may be TRBD2 (6 bases). Trimming took 2 bases from V and 2 from J, leaving 7 bases between them. Germline V gene lookup returns CDR1 SNHLY and CDR2 FYNNEI. The CDR3 loop spans 13 amino acids. The CDR3 reads CASSEPGAYEQYF. The CDR3 DNA is TGTGCCAGCAGTGAACCGGGGGCCTACGAGCAGTACTTC.